The present T cell receptor beta chain was sequenced within a study of CD8+CD57+ T cells in acquired aplastic anemia. The wider study: The average for DNA from sorted CD4+ and CD8+ cells was 3.2 ug. CD4+ reads averaged roughly 9.8 million in healthy donors.

Within the sample, this clonotype is medium-sized. Its matching antigen is unknown. Overall study results and limits: No significant difference in CD8+ Simpson's diversity was found between patients and controls. Comparison of patients with controls identified roughly 27 shared CD8+ CDR3 sequences.

TCR beta VDJ and CDR3 profiling used genomic DNA as template. MiXCR, applied by TCRdb to the reads, yields one record per CDR3 protein. The table lists 40,000 to 45,000 distinct CDR3 sequences, about 65% of them singletons, with 20% to 30% in the top ten. Germline assignment: CDR1 LNHDA and CDR2 SQIVND (reference sequence). Deletions cut 6 bases from V and 5 bases from J, with 12 bases between. The CDR3 totals 13 residues. The clonotype was recovered from a human donor in good health, serving as a control. This rearrangement joins TRBV19 to TRBJ2-3, with D tentatively TRBD1 or TRBD2 (6 bases each). Sequenced material: sorted CD4+, CD8+, or CD8+CD57+ T cells (not recorded which) from PBMCs. The CDR3 here is CASSLRGEDTQYF. The CDR3, as DNA: TGTGCCAGTAGCCTAAGGGGGGAAGATACGCAGTATTTT.